Each of the 26 T cell receptor beta chains below was sequenced from the same sample in a study of blood T cell repertoires in COVID-19. The protocol was immunoSEQ multiplex PCR, while the TCRdb copy is restricted to in-frame clones and leaves out a portion. The table lists roughly 81,000 clones, roughly 91% of them singletons. The material sequenced was peripheral blood. These receptors were collected from a woman aged 50 to 60 in a cohort sampled during active COVID-19.

The chain uses TRBV6-5 and TRBJ1-5, with D unresolved. From germline, CDR1 is MNHEY and CDR2 SVGAGI. V lost 6 bases and J lost 1, with 7 bases in between. This CDR3 has 13 amino acids. CDR3 in DNA: TGTGCCAGCAGGGTTCGGAGCAATCAGCCCCAGCATTTT. Translated, it gives CASRVRSNQPQHF.

This clone appeared a few times. The gene calls are TRBV6-5 and TRBJ1-2; 7 nucleotides match TRBD1. The CDR3 sequence is 14 residues long. From germline, CDR1 is MNHEY and CDR2 SVGAGI. The V segment lost 6 bases and the J segment 2 bases; nucleotides outside the gene matches: 6. The CDR3 is CASRPGTENYGYTF. The CDR3 nucleotides read TGTGCCAGCAGACCCGGGACAGAGAACTATGGCTACACCTTC.

The rearrangement joins TRBV5-4 to TRBJ2-7, with a weak D call TRBD2 (7 bases). The CDR3 runs to 15 residues. With 10 bases removed from V and 9 bases from J, the gap between germline ends came to 29 bases. In germline, CDR1 is SGHNT, CDR2 YYREEE (reference sequence). In DNA, the CDR3 is TGTGCCGTTCAAGAAGGGGGTGCGGGAGACTCCGGGCAGTACTTC. Protein: CAVQEGGAGDSGQYF. Based on the CDR3 plus reference TRBV5-4 and TRBJ2-7, the full variable domain is ETGVTQSPTHLIKTRGQQVTLRCSSQSGHNTVSWYQQALGQGPQFIFQYYREEENGRGNFPPRFSGLQFPNYSSELNVNALELDDSALYLCAVQEGGAGDSGQYFGPGTRLTVT.

The V and J genes are TRBV28 and TRBJ1-4; TRBD1 matches 7 bases. CDR1 and CDR2 from the germline V gene are MDHEN and SYDVKM. The CDR3 length is 17 residues. Trimming removed 4 bases from V and 1 base from J; junction bases left unmatched: 9. As DNA, the CDR3 is TGTGCCAGCAGTTCAACCTACAGGGGAGTAACTAATGAAAAACTGTTTTTT. It translates to CASSSTYRGVTNEKLFF.

This sequence joins TRBV6-5 and TRBJ2-5; a possible D gene is TRBD1 (5 bases). V was trimmed by 2 bases and J by 7 bases, leaving 20 bases between them. The CDR3 consists of 16 residues. Germline V gene data show CDR1 as MNHEY and CDR2 as SVGAGI. CDR3 region: CASSYVGQGPLGTQYF. The CDR3 bases are TGTGCCAGCAGTTACGTAGGGCAGGGTCCTCTAGGGACCCAGTACTTC.

The J gene is TRBJ1-6, the V gene TRBV5-1, with D possibly TRBD1 on 6 matching bases. V was cut by 0 bases and J by 5 bases, with 6 bases left in between. Looked up from germline, CDR1 is SGHRS and CDR2 is YFSETQ. The length of the CDR3 is 14 residues. In DNA form, the CDR3 reads TGCGCCAGCAGCTTGGAGGGGGATAATTCACCCCTCCACTTT. This translates into CASSLEGDNSPLHF.

The chain joins TRBV18 to TRBJ1-1; TRBD1 agrees at 7 bases. Germline V gene sequence: CDR1 KGHSH, CDR2 LQKENI. The CDR3 is 15 amino acids. V shed 3 bases and J 0 bases; nucleotides not matched to a gene: 4. As DNA, the CDR3 is TGTGCCAGCTCACCGACGACAGGGTTGAACACTGAAGCTTTCTTT. It codes for CASSPTTGLNTEAFF.

This chain links TRBV9 with TRBJ2-1, with 8 bases fitting TRBD2. Germline CDR1 reads SGDLS; CDR2 reads YYNGEE. With 2 bases clipped from V and 9 bases from J, the junction kept 7 bases outside the gene matches. The CDR3 covers 14 residues. The CDR3 here is CASSVLAGRSEQFF. DNA for the CDR3: TGTGCCAGCAGCGTTCTAGCGGGTCGCTCTGAGCAGTTCTTC.

The chain joins TRBV5-1 to TRBJ2-3; 11 bases line up with TRBD2. CDR1 and CDR2 from the germline V gene are SGHRS and YFSETQ. The CDR3 is 15 residues long. J gave up 1 base and V 2 bases, and 0 bases lay outside the gene matches. The CDR3 loop is CASSLLAGGTDTQYF. DNA for the CDR3: TGCGCCAGCAGCTTACTAGCGGGGGGCACAGATACGCAGTATTTT.

This CDR3 is CASNPLPTGAKGSEQFF. CDR3 bases: TGCGCCAGCAACCCTTTGCCGACAGGGGCAAAAGGGAGTGAGCAGTTCTTC. The V call is TRBV4-1, the J call TRBJ2-1; 8 bases are shared with TRBD1. V lost 7 bases, J lost 9 bases, and 20 bases stayed unmatched. The CDR3 spans 17 residues. Germline CDR1 reads MGHRA; CDR2 reads YSYEKL.

This clone was detected once. The rearrangement uses TRBV5-1 and TRBJ2-3; 9 nucleotides align to TRBD1. The germline CDR1 and CDR2 sequences are SGHRS and YFSETQ. The CDR3 runs 15 residues. Trimming took 2 bases from V and 6 from J; bases not matched to a gene: 7. The CDR3 nucleotides read TGCGCCAGCAGCTTCCGCCTACAGGGGGCGGATACGCAGTATTTT. Its translation: CASSFRLQGADTQYF.

The rearrangement links TRBV7-6 to TRBJ2-2; TRBD1 is a possible D gene (6 bases). Germline V gives CDR1 SGHVS, CDR2 FNYEAQ. V lost 1 base and J 1 base, leaving 10 bases between the germline ends. The CDR3 is 16 residues long. DNA for the CDR3: TGTGCCAGCAGCTTAGGGGGCAGGGGGAACACCGGGGAGCTGTTTTTT. This codes for CASSLGGRGNTGELFF.

The V gene is TRBV6-1, the J gene TRBJ1-1, with 10 positions matching TRBD1. This CDR3 contains 17 residues. V was clipped by 1 base and J by 1 base; unmatched bases: 6. Germline V lookup: CDR1 MNHNS, CDR2 SASEGT. In DNA form, the CDR3 reads TGTGCCAGCAGTGAAGGCCCGGGACAGGGGACGAACACTGAAGCTTTCTTT. It encodes CASSEGPGQGTNTEAFF.

The chain is built from TRBV27 and TRBJ2-7; 7 positions match TRBD1. Germline V CDR1 and CDR2: MNHEY, SMNVEV (reference sequence). The CDR3 covers 14 residues. Trimming took 6 bases from V and 2 from J; bases not matched to a gene: 7. CDR3 in amino acids: CASRDREFPYEQYF. CDR3 bases: TGTGCCAGCAGAGACAGGGAATTCCCCTACGAGCAGTACTTC.

V usage is TRBV5-3 and J usage is TRBJ2-2, with TRBD1 matching 8 bases. TRBV5-3 is given ORF status, its function remaining uncertain. Unmatched junction bases numbered 8, after V lost 3 bases and J lost 7 bases. There are 15 residues in the CDR3. Here the CDR3 reads CARSSSHRGVGELFF. The CDR3 DNA reads as TGTGCCAGAAGCTCGTCCCACAGGGGGGTCGGGGAGCTGTTTTTT.

The V call is TRBV2, the J call TRBJ2-2; 8 bases line up with TRBD1. Germline CDR1 reads SNHLY; CDR2 reads FYNNEI. The CDR3 is made up of 14 amino acids. V lost 6 bases, J lost 3 bases, and 3 bases stayed unmatched. The CDR3 region has the DNA TGTGCCAGCAGGGGGGACAGGCACACCGGGGAGCTGTTTTTT. Protein product: CASRGDRHTGELFF.

The chain joins TRBV7-8 to TRBJ2-3, with a possible D match to TRBD2 (5 bases). V was clipped by 0 bases and J by 3 bases, with 10 bases between them. The CDR3 sequence is 15 residues long. The germline gives CDR1 SGHVS, CDR2 FQNEAQ. CDR3 sequence reads: CASSLAGEGTDTQYF. CDR3 in DNA: TGTGCCAGCAGCTTAGCGGGAGAAGGGACAGATACGCAGTATTTT.

The chain uses TRBV7-8 and TRBJ2-5; 7 nucleotides agree with TRBD1. V was clipped by 5 bases and J by 2 bases; unmatched bases: 8. CDR3 length equals 15 residues. CDR1 is SGHVS, CDR2 FQNEAQ, per germline. The CDR3 region has the DNA TGTGCCAGCAGCCTCTCAGGGGGTAAACAAGAGACCCAGTACTTC. It specifies CASSLSGGKQETQYF. The full variable domain, rest sourced from reference TRBV7-8 and TRBJ2-5, is GAGVSQSPRYKVAKRGQDVALRCDPISGHVSLFWYQQALGQGPEFLTYFQNEAQLDKSGLPSDRFFAERPEGSVSTLKIQRTQQEDSAVYLCASSLSGGKQETQYFGPGTRLLVL.

V usage is TRBV11-2 and J usage is TRBJ2-5, with 7 bases lining up with TRBD1. Germline V gene data show CDR1 as SGHAT and CDR2 as FQNNGV. The CDR3 covers 12 residues. V shed 6 bases and J 10 bases; nucleotides not matched to a gene: 8. The CDR3 is CASSYRQGIQYF. The CDR3 region has the DNA TGTGCCAGCAGTTACAGACAGGGAATCCAGTACTTC.

This chain connects TRBV7-3 to TRBJ2-3, with TRBD2 matching over 8 bases. Germline lookup yields CDR1 SGHTA and CDR2 FQGTGA. Germline trimming cut 7 bases from V and 5 bases from J; bases unmatched to any gene: 8. This CDR3 has 14 amino acids. Written as DNA, the CDR3 is TGTGCCAGCACCATGGGACTAGAGAGAGATACGCAGTATTTT. Its translation is CASTMGLERDTQYF.

The chain joins TRBV28 to TRBJ2-3; 8 bases are shared with TRBD2. V was clipped by 7 bases and J by 3 bases; unmatched bases: 6. This CDR3 region has 14 residues. Per the germline V gene, CDR1 is MDHEN and CDR2 is SYDVKM. The CDR3 reads CASIDGRVTDTQYF. Here the CDR3 DNA reads TGTGCCAGCATCGACGGGAGGGTAACAGATACGCAGTATTTT.

The genes are TRBV6-6 and TRBJ1-2; the match to TRBD1 covers 8 bases. The CDR3 length is 15 residues. Germline V lookup: CDR1 MNHNY, CDR2 SVGAGI (reference sequence). The ends lost 7 bases at V and 3 bases at J; junction bases unmatched: 10. CDR3 region: CASTPGATGDYGYTF. The CDR3 bases are TGTGCCAGCACCCCGGGAGCGACAGGGGACTATGGCTACACCTTC.

The chain links TRBV3-1 (or the pseudogene TRBV3-2) to TRBJ2-1, with TRBD2 identical over 14 bases. This CDR3 has 20 amino acids. Germline assignment: CDR1 LGHDT and CDR2 YNNKEL (reference sequence). V dropped 1 base and J dropped 1; count of bases not matched to a gene: 9. The CDR3, as DNA: TGTGCCAGCAGCCAAGGACTGACTAGCGGGAGGGCCGGGTCCTACAATGAGCAGTTCTTC. It translates to CASSQGLTSGRAGSYNEQFF.

The chain links TRBV11-2 to TRBJ2-7; 9 nucleotides agree with TRBD2. The trim removed 4 bases at V and 4 bases at J, leaving 11 bases unmatched. The CDR3 runs 16 residues. Germline values: CDR1 SGHAT, CDR2 FQNNGV. The CDR3 DNA reads TGTGCCAGCAGCTCGGGCGGGGGGGGAGGAACTTACGAGCAGTACTTC. It is translated as CASSSGGGGGTYEQYF.

CDR3 sequence: CASSPRTEPMAQYF. The CDR3 DNA follows: TGTGCCAGCAGCCCAAGGACAGAGCCGATGGCGCAGTATTTT. The chain uses TRBV7-3 and TRBJ2-3; TRBD1 is a possible D gene (6 bases). Trimming removed 5 bases at V and 10 bases at J, with 19 bases between. This CDR3 is 14 amino acids long. Per the germline V gene, CDR1 is SGHTA and CDR2 is FQGTGA.

This clone was seen a single time. The chain is built from TRBV5-1 and TRBJ2-1, with D perhaps TRBD1 (6 bases). Germline CDR1 is SGHRS and CDR2 is YFSETQ. V was clipped by 7 bases and J by 6 bases, with 11 bases between them. The CDR3 is made up of 12 amino acids. The CDR3 region has the DNA TGCGCCAGCCAGGCAGGGGTCAATGAGCAGTTCTTC. It is translated as CASQAGVNEQFF.